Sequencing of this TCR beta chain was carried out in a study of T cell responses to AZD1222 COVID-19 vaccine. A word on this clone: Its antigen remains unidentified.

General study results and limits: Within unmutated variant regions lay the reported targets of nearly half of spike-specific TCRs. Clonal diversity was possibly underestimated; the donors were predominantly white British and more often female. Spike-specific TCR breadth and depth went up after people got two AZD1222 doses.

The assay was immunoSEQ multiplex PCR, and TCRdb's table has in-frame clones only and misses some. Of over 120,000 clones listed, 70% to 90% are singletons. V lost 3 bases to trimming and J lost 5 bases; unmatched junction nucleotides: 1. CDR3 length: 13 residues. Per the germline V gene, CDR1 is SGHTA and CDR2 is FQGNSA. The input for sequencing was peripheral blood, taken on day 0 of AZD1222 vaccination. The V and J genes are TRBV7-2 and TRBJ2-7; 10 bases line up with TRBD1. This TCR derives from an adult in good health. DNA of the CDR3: TGTGCCAGCAGCTTTGGGACAGGGGACGAGCAGTACTTC. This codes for CASSFGTGDEQYF.